A single sample is the source of the 24 T cell receptor beta chains below, sequenced in a study of T cells after yellow fever vaccination. TCRdb independently ran MiXCR on the 5' RACE reads; one entry per CDR3 protein. This sample has fewer than 100,000 distinct CDR3 sequences, with 8.9% found just once. Sequenced here: CD8+ T cells not binding an NS4B(214-222) dextramer, sorted from PBMCs, sampled less than 16 days after the first yellow fever vaccination. The source of these receptors is a man between 18 and 29 years old who received the YFV17D yellow fever vaccine.

This clonotype has just a few counts. The chain carries TRBV20-1 and TRBJ2-1, with no clear D. The CDR3 spans 10 residues. Germline loops: CDR1 DFQATT, CDR2 SNEGSKA (reference sequence). Trimming pared 7 bases from V and 7 bases from J, leaving 8 bases between. The CDR3 loop reads CSVAVNEQFF. As DNA, the CDR3 is TGCAGTGTCGCGGTGAATGAGCAGTTCTTC.

This clonotype was seen a handful of times. The chain uses TRBV7-2 and TRBJ2-3; 9 bases match TRBD1. Germline V CDR1 and CDR2: SGHTA, FQGNSA. The CDR3 contains 17 residues. Unmatched junction bases numbered 13, after V lost 5 bases and J lost 4 bases. The CDR3 here is CASSPWRTGGAADTQYF. The CDR3 DNA is TGTGCCAGCAGCCCCTGGCGCACAGGGGGCGCGGCAGATACGCAGTATTTT.

The chain couples TRBV10-3 to TRBJ1-5; D might be TRBD1 (5 bases). V was shortened by 3 bases and J by 2 bases, with 11 bases between the two germline ends. Germline V lookup: CDR1 ENHRY, CDR2 SYGVKD. The length of the CDR3 is 15 residues. In DNA form, the CDR3 reads TGTGCCATCAGTGAAGGGGCGTTGGGCAATCAGCCCCAGCATTTT. It specifies CAISEGALGNQPQHF.

Here the CDR3 reads CASGGQVDEQYF. Written as DNA, the CDR3 is TGTGCCAGCGGGGGACAGGTCGACGAGCAGTACTTC. V gene TRBV25-1 combines with J gene TRBJ2-7, with TRBD1 identical over 8 bases. V shed 8 bases, J shed 5 bases, and the junction held 5 bases outside the gene matches. This CDR3 contains 12 residues. The V gene's germline CDR1 is MGHDK and CDR2 SYGVNS.

This clonotype has only a few counts. The rearrangement links TRBV4-1 to TRBJ2-1; possible D gene TRBD1, 5 bases. This CDR3 has 15 residues. Trimming stripped 0 bases from V and 9 bases from J, with 15 bases between. The germline V gene encodes CDR1 MGHRA and CDR2 YSYEKL. The DNA for the CDR3 is TGCGCCAGCAGCCAAGAGGGAAGGGGTAGGGGTGAGCAGTTCTTC. It translates to CASSQEGRGRGEQFF.

This clonotype was observed a handful of times. The CDR3 DNA follows: TGTGCCAGCGCGGGACTAGCGGGGGTGCCAGATACGCAGTATTTT. This translates into CASAGLAGVPDTQYF. V is TRBV6-2 or TRBV6-3 and J is TRBJ2-3; 14 nucleotides match TRBD2. Germline-derived CDR1 and CDR2 are MNHEY and SVGEGT. V lost 8 bases, J lost 4 bases, and 5 bases stayed unmatched. This CDR3 is 15 amino acids long.

The V gene is TRBV5-1, the J gene TRBJ2-7; no clear D. The germline V gene has CDR1 SGHRS and CDR2 YFSETQ. V gave up 4 bases and J gave up 6 bases, with 14 bases separating them. This CDR3 is 13 amino acids long. The CDR3 loop reads CASSTSTFGEQYF. The CDR3 DNA is TGCGCCAGCAGCACCTCTACATTCGGCGAGCAGTACTTC.

This clonotype has just a few counts. The chain carries TRBV5-1 and TRBJ2-1; D possibly corresponds to TRBD1 (5 bases). The germline V and J ends were trimmed by 5 bases and 4 bases, with 10 bases remaining between them. CDR1 is SGHRS, CDR2 YFSETQ, per germline. This CDR3 region has 13 residues. The CDR3 region is CASRPDTYNEQFF. CDR3 sequence (DNA): TGCGCCAGCAGGCCGGACACTTACAATGAGCAGTTCTTC. Full variable domain (remainder filled in from reference TRBV5-1 and TRBJ2-1): KAGVTQTPRYLIKTRGQQVTLSCSPISGHRSVSWYQQTPGQGLQFLFEYFSETQRNKGNFPGRFSGRQFSNSRSEMNVSTLELGDSALYLCASRPDTYNEQFFGPGTRLTVL.

This clonotype has more than one count but fewer than ten. The chain uses TRBV29-1 and TRBJ1-1, with D unresolved. The CDR3 consists of 13 residues. The germline gives CDR1 SQVTM, CDR2 ANQGSEA. V was clipped by 5 bases and J by 4 bases, with 14 bases between them. CDR3 DNA sequence: TGCAGCGTTATTCCGGCCTCGGGCACTGAAGCTTTCTTT. Translating it yields CSVIPASGTEAFF.

This clonotype was seen more than once but under ten times. The chain recombines TRBV7-3 with TRBJ2-5, with TRBD2 matching over 9 bases. Germline trimming cut 5 bases from V and 2 bases from J; bases unmatched to any gene: 6. Germline V gene data show CDR1 as SGHTA and CDR2 as FQGTGA. The CDR3 totals 15 residues. CDR3 DNA: TGTGCCAGCAGCCAAAGCGGGGGGTGGCAAGAGACCCAGTACTTC. This codes for CASSQSGGWQETQYF.

This clonotype has just a few counts. The genes are TRBV24-1 and TRBJ2-5, with D maybe TRBD1 (6 bases). Per the germline V gene, CDR1 is KGHDR and CDR2 is SFDVKD. Deletions cut 8 bases from V and 5 bases from J, with 11 bases between. This CDR3 has 12 amino acids. CDR3 sequence reads: CATMGAGETQYF. DNA for the CDR3: TGTGCCACCATGGGGGCTGGGGAGACCCAGTACTTC.

The rearrangement uses TRBV7-9 and TRBJ2-7; D uncertain. The CDR3 is 14 amino acids. Trimming stripped 4 bases from V and 0 bases from J, with 10 bases between. CDR1 and CDR2 from the germline V gene are SEHNR and FQNEAQ (reference sequence). CDR3 bases: TGTGCCAGCAGCTCCCTGGCCGACTCCTACGAGCAGTACTTC. This codes for CASSSLADSYEQYF.

In this sample, this clonotype turned up a few times. This rearrangement joins TRBV6-5 to TRBJ2-2; D is ambiguous. The CDR3 has 12 residues. In germline, CDR1 is MNHEY, CDR2 SVGAGI. V dropped 7 bases and J dropped 7 bases, with 10 bases sitting between them. The CDR3 protein is CASMELNGELFF. The CDR3 DNA is TGTGCCAGCATGGAATTAAACGGGGAGCTGTTTTTT.

This clonotype was recorded at least ten times. The gene calls are TRBV12-3 or TRBV12-4 and TRBJ2-1, with D tentatively TRBD2 (5 bases). The CDR3 runs 14 residues. Trimming removed 5 bases from V and 7 bases from J, with 15 bases in between. CDR3 region: CASSLSGSRNEQFF. For the CDR3, the DNA is TGTGCCAGCAGTCTCTCGGGGTCTAGGAATGAGCAGTTCTTC.

This clonotype was counted at least ten times. The chain recombines TRBV28 with TRBJ2-4; 9 bases are a match to TRBD1. CDR1 and CDR2 (germline): MDHEN, SYDVKM. J gave up 7 bases and V 3 bases, and 4 bases lay outside the gene matches. This CDR3 region has 14 residues. CDR3 region: CASSFRDRVNIQYF. The CDR3 coding sequence is TGTGCCAGCAGTTTCCGGGACAGGGTTAACATTCAGTACTTC.

This clonotype appeared a few times. The chain combines TRBV12-3 or TRBV12-4 with TRBJ1-5, with 7 bases fitting TRBD1. The CDR3 runs 15 residues. V lost 5 bases and J lost 0; bases outside the gene matches: 4. The CDR3 region has the DNA TGTGCCAGCAGTCTTCAGGGGGATAGCAATCAGCCCCAGCATTTT. Translating it yields CASSLQGDSNQPQHF.

There are a few counts of this clonotype. This rearrangement joins TRBV11-1 to TRBJ2-2, with 10 bases identical to TRBD1. V shed 5 bases, J shed 1 base, and the junction held 13 bases outside the gene matches. CDR3 length: 19 amino acids. Germline V gene lookup returns CDR1 SGHAT and CDR2 FQDESV (reference sequence). CDR3 amino acids: CASSRRELTGGENTGELFF. CDR3 nucleotide sequence: TGTGCCAGCAGCCGCCGCGAGCTGACAGGGGGCGAGAACACCGGGGAGCTGTTTTTT.

Ten or more counts support this clonotype. The V call is TRBV12-3 or TRBV12-4, the J call TRBJ2-7; D is perhaps TRBD2 (6 bases). V was clipped by 6 bases and J by 3 bases, with 18 bases between them. CDR3 length: 15 amino acids. The CDR3 spells CASRPGTRTGYEQYF. The CDR3 DNA reads TGTGCCAGCAGACCCGGGACTCGGACCGGCTACGAGCAGTACTTC.

This clonotype has more than one count but fewer than ten. V is TRBV4-3 and J is TRBJ2-7; tentatively, D is TRBD1 (5 bases). V was trimmed by 0 bases and J by 2 bases, leaving 8 bases between them. Germline V gives CDR1 LGHNA, CDR2 YSLEER. There are 14 residues in the CDR3. The CDR3 is CASSQDRAPYEQYV. For the CDR3, the DNA is TGCGCCAGCAGCCAAGACAGGGCCCCCTACGAGCAGTACGTC.

This clonotype was recorded at least ten times. The chain couples TRBV6-2 or TRBV6-3 to TRBJ1-1; 8 nucleotides agree with TRBD1. This CDR3 spans 15 amino acids. The germline V gene has CDR1 MNHEY and CDR2 SVGEGT. The J segment lost 0 bases and the V segment lost 4 bases, leaving 4 bases of the junction unmatched. The CDR3 sequence is CASSFSGGLNTEAFF. CDR3 nucleotide sequence: TGTGCCAGCAGTTTCTCAGGGGGCCTGAACACTGAAGCTTTCTTT.

In the case of this clonotype: One end of the junction is discordant with germline, which a read error may explain. The chain employs TRBV5-6 and TRBJ2-5; possible D gene TRBD1, 5 bases. The CDR3 has 11 amino acids. Germline CDR1 is SGHDT and CDR2 is YYEEEE. The DNA for the CDR3 is TGTGCCAGCAGCTTGACCTCGACAGTGTCATTC. Translated: CASSLTSTVSF.

V usage is TRBV7-8 and J usage is TRBJ1-1; TRBD1 matches at 12 bases. Germline CDR1 reads SGHVS; CDR2 reads FQNEAQ. Trimming removed 5 bases from V and 5 bases from J; junction bases left unmatched: 9. This CDR3 has 16 residues. The CDR3 loop reads CASSLGTGGESTEAFF. CDR3 DNA sequence: TGTGCCAGCAGCCTGGGGACAGGGGGCGAGTCGACTGAAGCTTTCTTT.

The chain links TRBV6-5 to TRBJ2-5, with D unclear. Germline V gives CDR1 MNHEY, CDR2 SVGAGI. This CDR3 spans 14 amino acids. Trimming cost V 0 bases and J 2 bases, with 7 bases left between them. CDR3 sequence (DNA): TGTGCCAGCAGTTACTCTCCGGTTCAAGAGACCCAGTACTTC. Translated, it gives CASSYSPVQETQYF.

The chain recombines TRBV28 with TRBJ2-3, with D uncertain. Looked up from germline, CDR1 is MDHEN and CDR2 is SYDVKM. Trimming removed 6 bases from V and 1 base from J, with 11 bases in between. There are 14 residues in the CDR3. CDR3 loop: CASSQHVGTDTQYF. CDR3 nucleotides: TGTGCCAGCAGCCAACACGTCGGCACAGATACGCAGTATTTT.